Listed below are T cell receptor beta chains from one sample, sequenced in a study of T cell responses to AZD1222 COVID-19 vaccine. The repertoire was sequenced with immunoSEQ multiplex PCR; TCRdb's copy has only in-frame clones and lacks some. The sample records some 150,000 clones, 88% being singletons. Sequenced material: peripheral blood, taken on day 0 of MenACWY control vaccination. The receptor set was obtained from an adult in good health. The CDR3 runs from the conserved cysteine through the conserved F or W. The D gene is left open where the match is weak. Not all rows give a size; the values are once, few, many and, for expanded clones, a class.

d_call,v_call,clone_size,j_call,cdr3_length,cdr3_aa,cdr3_nt
NA,TRBV2,NA,TRBJ2-2,15,CASRAHTLNTGELFF,TGTGCCAGCAGGGCTCACACATTAAACACCGGGGAGCTGTTTTTT
TRBD2,TRBV7-2,NA,TRBJ2-3,15,CASSLGTSGGGTQYF,TGTGCCAGCAGCCTCGGGACTAGCGGGGGAGGCACGCAGTATTTT
NA,TRBV4-1,NA,TRBJ2-7,18,CASSQDRERGTSSNEQYF,TGCGCCAGCAGCCAAGATCGGGAGAGAGGGACTTCTTCGAACGAGCAGTACTTC
NA,TRBV28,NA,TRBJ2-1,17,CASSPPRTAYYGNEQFF,TGTGCCAGCAGCCCCCCTCGGACAGCTTATTACGGCAATGAGCAGTTCTTC
NA,TRBV19,NA,TRBJ2-7,13,CASSITHSYEQYF,TGTGCCAGTAGTATAACTCACTCCTACGAGCAGTACTTC
NA,TRBV11-3,few,TRBJ2-5,16,CASSLGETGDQETQYF,TGTGCCAGCAGCTTAGGAGAGACAGGAGACCAAGAGACCCAGTACTTC
TRBD1,TRBV7-9,once,TRBJ2-5,14,CASSSTGSVETQYF,TGTGCCAGCAGCTCGACAGGGTCTGTTGAGACCCAGTACTTC
NA,TRBV12-3/TRBV12-4,NA,TRBJ1-4,12,CASSPGPEKLFF,TGTGCCAGCAGTCCGGGACCTGAAAAACTGTTTTTT
TRBD1,TRBV12-3/TRBV12-4,NA,TRBJ1-2,12,CASRPGTDLYTF,TGTGCCAGCAGGCCCGGGACAGACCTCTACACCTTC
NA,TRBV2,few,TRBJ1-3,16,CASSESQALSGNTIYF,TGTGCCAGCAGTGAGTCGCAGGCCCTCTCTGGAAACACCATATATTTT
TRBD1,TRBV10-3,NA,TRBJ1-5,15,CAISDRQGSLQPQHF,TGTGCCATCAGTGATAGACAGGGTAGTCTCCAGCCCCAGCATTTT
NA,TRBV7-2,once,TRBJ1-3,18,CASSLEALQAAGGNTIYF,TGTGCCAGCAGCTTAGAGGCGTTACAGGCTGCGGGGGGAAACACCATATATTTT
NA,TRBV4-2,NA,TRBJ2-1,16,CASRYSATGGRYEQFF,TGTGCCAGCAGATATTCCGCCACGGGGGGCCGCTATGAGCAGTTCTTC
TRBD1,TRBV11-2,NA,TRBJ1-2,13,CASSRDRAYGYTF,TGTGCCAGCAGCCGCGACAGGGCTTATGGCTACACCTTC
TRBD1,TRBV11-2,NA,TRBJ1-3,15,CASSPDRVYGNTIYF,TGTGCCAGCAGCCCCGACAGGGTTTATGGAAACACCATATATTTT
NA,TRBV9,NA,TRBJ2-1,11,CASSEGLLQFF,TGTGCCAGCAGTGAGGGCCTGCTGCAGTTCTTC
TRBD1,TRBV4-3,NA,TRBJ1-3,20,CASSQDLHMSGGSTGNTIYF,TGCGCCAGCAGCCAAGATCTGCATATGTCAGGGGGAAGTACTGGAAACACCATATATTTT
NA,TRBV5-1,once,TRBJ1-4,13,CASSLRRGEKLFF,TGCGCCAGCAGCTTAAGAAGGGGGGAAAAACTGTTTTTT
NA,TRBV1,NA,TRBJ2-1,23,CTSSQVGSRETVSLAGNNNEQFF,TGCACCAGCAGCCAAGTAGGAAGTCGGGAGACCGTTTCTCTAGCGGGGAATAACAATGAGCAGTTCTTC
NA,TRBV23-1,NA,TRBJ2-3,13,CASSQSSEDTQYF,TGCGCCAGCAGTCAATCTTCCGAGGATACGCAGTATTTT
NA,TRBV27,NA,TRBJ1-1,16,CASSLKGGRAYTEAFF,TGTGCCAGCAGTTTAAAGGGGGGCAGAGCCTACACTGAAGCTTTCTTT
NA,TRBV7-2,once,TRBJ2-3,15,CASSLWQGFTDTQYF,TGTGCCAGCAGCCTCTGGCAGGGGTTCACAGATACGCAGTATTTT
NA,TRBV3-1/TRBV3-2,NA,TRBJ1-2,13,CASSQETESGYTF,TGTGCCAGCAGCCAAGAAACAGAATCCGGCTACACCTTC
NA,TRBV5-1,NA,TRBJ2-7,14,CASRFSVGALEQYF,TGCGCCAGCCGCTTCAGCGTGGGGGCCTTGGAGCAGTACTTC
NA,TRBV25-1,NA,TRBJ2-5,13,CASSDAGKETQYF,TGTGCCAGCAGTGATGCAGGGAAGGAGACCCAGTACTTC
NA,TRBV3-1/TRBV3-2,NA,TRBJ1-2,15,CASSQVGSPGDGYTF,TGTGCCAGCAGCCAAGTAGGGTCCCCTGGTGATGGCTACACCTTC
NA,TRBV11-3,NA,TRBJ1-4,15,CASSFELQGDEKLFF,TGTGCCAGCAGCTTCGAACTCCAGGGCGATGAAAAACTGTTTTTT
NA,TRBV6-2/TRBV6-3,NA,TRBJ2-1,16,CASSPGRVSSYNEQFF,TGTGCCAGCAGCCCTGGACGAGTGAGCTCCTACAATGAGCAGTTCTTC
NA,TRBV2,NA,TRBJ1-4,12,CASKRFNEKLFF,TGTGCCAGCAAGAGATTTAATGAAAAACTGTTTTTT
NA,TRBV6-6,NA,TRBJ2-3,14,CASSASWGTDTQYF,TGTGCCAGCAGCGCGTCGTGGGGCACAGATACGCAGTATTTT
TRBD1,TRBV28,NA,TRBJ2-7,12,CASRQGPYEQYF,TGTGCCAGCCGACAGGGCCCCTACGAGCAGTACTTC